This T cell receptor beta chain derives from a study of T cells in localized non-small cell lung cancer (dated by TCRdb to the early 2020s). With respect to the entire study: The study examined T cell repertoires in approximately 240 patients with early-stage NSCLC and compared tumors with uninvolved tumor-adjacent lungs. The cohort consisted of a few hundred treatment-naive NSCLC patients whose localized lung tumors had been resected. A mean age of around 66 years was recorded for the NSCLC patients, of whom 129 were male and about 100 were female. The paper's findings and limits, for the study overall: Longer overall survival was associated with higher blood T cell density, whereas shorter survival was associated with higher adjacent-lung clonality. The highest T cell clonality was observed in uninvolved tumor-adjacent lung, where clonality exceeded that of tumor, suggesting that antigenic responses were more focused in uninvolved tumor-adjacent lung. A median of around 60 of the top 100 tumor clones turned up in the paired uninvolved adjacent lung, and 28 of those clones also ranked among the top 100 of that same adjacent lung. Because the study design was exploratory, TCR variables were selected using unadjusted p-values without false-discovery rate correction. Because multi-region tumor sequencing was not performed, intratumor heterogeneity could not be ruled out.

With regard to this clone: Its target antigen remains unknown. No clone much larger than this one lies a single base away; base qualities are absent.

At diagnosis, tumor, uninvolved tumor-adjacent lung and peripheral blood were collected and then preserved as a mix of FFPE and fresh-frozen material. For TCR repertoire profiling, the blood samples were analyzed as peripheral blood mononuclear cells. For this chain, trimming is 1 base at the V end and 0 bases at the J end, and the number of junction bases without a gene match is 6. The CDR3 measures 19 amino acids from cysteine to phenylalanine. Only the CDR3 part of the read is kept: 57 bases, read in frame from the first base. The germline V gene sets CDR1 to SGHVS and CDR2 to FNYEAQ. The immunoSEQ Assay was used to sequence TCR beta CDR3 regions from DNA. Concerning the study's data processing: T cell density was computed as TCR beta template counts normalized to usable DNA estimated by amplifying housekeeping genes. Using the preseqR package, richness was estimated by extrapolating to 120,000 templates for tissue samples and 400,000 templates for PBMC samples. Clonality was taken to be one minus Pielou's evenness. To identify tissue-enriched TCRs, differential abundance testing was run on productive amino-acid clonotypes with a minimum total count of 5 and an alpha of 0.1. Repertoire overlap between compartments was quantified with the Jaccard Index and Morisita Overlap Index. GLIPH grouped TCR beta CDR3s together with public tetramer-defined viral CDR3s, and a viral motif had to include at least three viral sequences and show V-gene enrichment. Drawn from immuneACCESS, this table holds only the in-frame rearrangements with V and J called that TCRdb kept. Clones are partly lost; checked studies trace under half to an unresolved V gene and leave the rest unexplained. D and trimming come from the DNA, and the V and J calls and clone size come from that table. This sample lists under 150,000 clones; 89% were detected once. Roughly 1.8% of the sample goes to the ten largest clones.

The receptor chain draws on TRBV7-6 and TRBJ2-1, and TRBD2 matches 13 of the central bases. This material consisted of peripheral blood, taken before any cancer treatment. This receptor was taken from a female donor older than 55 with stage I lung adenocarcinoma. The CDR3 loop reads CASSLVGLAGRSSYNEQFF. Here is the DNA: TGTGCCAGCAGCTTAGTGGGACTAGCGGGAAGGAGCTCCTACAATGAGCAGTTCTTC.